This T cell receptor (beta chain) was retrieved from a study of control samples from healthy donors and cancer patients. After removal of 5 bases from V and 1 base from J, the junction contained 9 bases not matched to a gene. The germline CDR1 and CDR2 sequences are LGHNA and YSLEER. The CDR3 runs to 17 residues. Profiling relied on immunoSEQ multiplex PCR, and the TCRdb table lists in-frame clones only, not all of them. The sample lists fewer than 200,000 clones; 85% to 90% were seen once. Sequencing was done on a sample of blood. This clonotype was sampled from a woman between 45 and 60 years old in good health. The chain uses TRBV4-3 and TRBJ2-3, with 10 positions matching TRBD2. CDR3 in amino acids: CASSVLTGTSGTDTQYF. For the CDR3, the DNA is TGCGCCAGCAGCGTATTAACCGGGACTAGCGGCACAGATACGCAGTATTTT.